These T cell receptor beta chains were read from a single sample in a study of OX40 agonist ivuxolimab in advanced cancers. Clones were sequenced by immunoSEQ multiplex PCR, and TCRdb holds only the in-frame ones, with some missing. The data hold tens of thousands of clones, with 82% observed a single time. Sequences were derived from CD4+ or CD8+ T cells sorted from blood, sampled in a trial of the OX40 agonist ivuxolimab. All receptors derive from an adult with an advanced solid tumor such as melanoma, head and neck, liver or kidney cancer. Both conserved end residues are part of each CDR3. Each record gives: clone size, V gene, J gene, D gene, CDR3 protein, CDR3 DNA. D genes are given only for firm matches. For some rows the clone size is stated as once, few or many, or as a class when expanded; others skip it.

>.|TRBV4-2|TRBJ1-6|TRBD1
CASSQDLGTGGRSPLHF
TGTGCCAGCAGCCAAGATTTAGGGACAGGGGGCCGGTCACCCCTCCACTTT
>.|TRBV7-2|TRBJ1-5|.
CASSLEGLSNQPQHF
TGTGCCAGCAGCTTAGAAGGGCTGAGCAATCAGCCCCAGCATTTT
>.|TRBV6-1|TRBJ2-3|.
CASSNTDTQYF
TGTGCCAGCAGTAACACAGATACGCAGTATTTT
>.|TRBV7-7|TRBJ2-5|.
CASSKKYDSQETQYF
TGTGCCAGCAGCAAAAAGTACGACAGCCAAGAGACCCAGTACTTC
>.|TRBV7-8|TRBJ2-3|TRBD1
CASSSQGITDTQYF
TGTGCCAGCAGCTCACAGGGGATAACAGATACGCAGTATTTT
>.|TRBV2|TRBJ2-1|.
CASTRGSSYNEQFF
TGTGCCAGCACCCGGGGGAGCTCCTACAATGAGCAGTTCTTC
>.|TRBV27|TRBJ1-2|.
CASSLKGPPNYGYTF
TGTGCCAGCAGTTTGAAGGGTCCCCCAAACTATGGCTACACCTTC
>.|TRBV6-5|TRBJ1-3|.
CASSYKGAGNTIYF
TGTGCCAGCAGTTACAAGGGGGCTGGAAACACCATATATTTT
>.|TRBV5-1|TRBJ2-3|TRBD2
CASSPGTSGSGTDTQYF
TGCGCCAGCAGCCCGGGGACTAGCGGGAGTGGCACAGATACGCAGTATTTT
>once|TRBV11-2|TRBJ2-1|.
CASSLDTAHRQFF
TGTGCCAGCAGCTTAGATACGGCTCATCGGCAGTTCTTC
>once|TRBV28|TRBJ2-3|.
CASRGTKTDTQYF
TGTGCCAGCAGAGGGACAAAGACAGATACGCAGTATTTT
>once|TRBV7-2|TRBJ1-2|.
CASSFRQGYGYTF
TGTGCCAGCAGCTTTCGCCAGGGATATGGCTACACCTTC
>.|TRBV6-4|TRBJ2-2|.
CASKAIPNTGELFF
TGTGCCAGCAAGGCGATTCCGAACACCGGGGAGCTGTTTTTT
>.|TRBV28|TRBJ1-2|.
CASSIDPRDYGYTF
TGTGCCAGCAGTATCGACCCCAGGGACTATGGCTACACCTTC
>few|TRBV11-3|TRBJ2-1|.
CASSYRGSNEQFF
TGTGCCAGCAGCTACCGGGGGAGCAATGAGCAGTTCTTC
>.|TRBV5-8|TRBJ1-1|TRBD1
CASSLEYRGDTEAFF
TGTGCCAGCAGCTTGGAATACAGGGGGGACACTGAAGCTTTCTTT
>few|TRBV7-7|TRBJ2-7|.
CASSLAGGEQYF
TGTGCCAGCAGCTTAGCCGGGGGCGAGCAGTACTTC
>.|TRBV5-1|TRBJ1-2|.
CASRQTTGLAYGYTF
TGCGCCAGCAGGCAGACGACGGGGCTTGCCTATGGCTACACCTTC
>.|TRBV28|TRBJ1-6|TRBD1
CASSLGQGNSPLHF
TGTGCCAGCAGTCTTGGACAGGGCAATTCACCCCTCCACTTT
>.|TRBV7-6|TRBJ1-3|TRBD1
CASSLGTGDGNTIYF
TGTGCCAGCAGCTTAGGGACAGGGGATGGAAACACCATATATTTT
>.|TRBV11-3|TRBJ2-2|.
CASSRIRTGELFF
TGTGCCAGCAGCCGCATCAGGACCGGGGAGCTGTTTTTT
>.|TRBV20-1|TRBJ1-1|.
CSAAPGTEAFF
TGCAGTGCTGCGCCCGGGACTGAAGCTTTCTTT
>.|TRBV7-2|TRBJ2-2|TRBD2
CASSYYGTSGARTGELFF
TGTGCCAGCAGCTACTACGGGACTAGCGGAGCGAGGACCGGGGAGCTGTTTTTT
>once|TRBV18|TRBJ1-1|.
CASSPIATMNTEAFF
TGTGCCAGCTCACCCATTGCGACCATGAACACTGAAGCTTTCTTT
>.|TRBV7-8|TRBJ1-2|.
CASSMGLNYGYTF
TGTGCCAGCAGCATGGGACTCAACTATGGCTACACCTTC
>few|TRBV19|TRBJ1-1|.
CASSIGGARGNTEAFF
TGTGCCAGTAGTATAGGGGGGGCGCGAGGGAACACTGAAGCTTTCTTT
>.|TRBV28|TRBJ1-4|.
CASKPGLLVGVDEKLFF
TGTGCCAGCAAACCGGGACTGCTGGTCGGTGTTGATGAAAAACTGTTTTTT
>.|TRBV18|TRBJ1-2|.
CASSPGSLRGYTF
TGTGCCAGCTCACCGGGCTCTTTGCGGGGCTACACCTTC
>.|TRBV15|TRBJ2-6|.
CATSRGTAGGSGANVLTF
TGTGCCACCAGCAGGGGGACGGCCGGGGGCTCTGGGGCCAACGTCCTGACTTTC
>.|TRBV5-6|TRBJ2-7|TRBD2
CASSPETSGSLYEQYF
TGTGCCAGCAGCCCCGAGACTAGCGGGAGTTTGTACGAGCAGTACTTC
>.|TRBV6-5|TRBJ2-7|TRBD2
CASSRILAGGYEQYF
TGTGCCAGCAGTCGAATTCTAGCGGGAGGGTATGAGCAGTACTTC
>.|TRBV6-5|TRBJ2-5|.
CASSYPGTETQYF
TGTGCCAGCAGTTATCCAGGGACGGAGACCCAGTACTTC
>.|TRBV15|TRBJ2-4|TRBD2
CATSRGGGQTIQYF
TGTGCCACCAGCAGAGGCGGGGGGCAGACCATTCAGTACTTC
>.|TRBV2|TRBJ2-1|TRBD2
CATKAGGYYNEQFF
TGTGCCACAAAAGCGGGAGGGTACTACAATGAGCAGTTCTTC
>.|TRBV5-1|TRBJ2-1|.
CASTPDGRSFDEQFF
TGCGCCAGCACACCGGACGGGCGGTCATTCGATGAGCAGTTCTTC
>.|TRBV19|TRBJ1-5|.
CASSTTVRGGNQPQHF
TGTGCCAGTAGTACGACGGTAAGAGGGGGCAATCAGCCCCAGCATTTT